A single sample gave rise to the 15 T cell receptor beta chains below, sequenced in a study of T-cell reconstitution after alpha-beta-depleted transplantation in children. It was with unique molecular identifiers that the TCRbeta library was prepared. TCRdb analysed the PCR reads with MiXCR anew, one entry per CDR3 protein. In the table there are 200,000 to 250,000 distinct CDR3 sequences, roughly a tenth of which are singletons. The sample in question was PBMCs from the stem cell graft donor, obtained from the stem cell graft. These receptors were taken from a human donor who donated a stem cell graft to a child with acute lymphoblastic leukemia.

This clonotype was observed at least ten times. The genes are TRBV10-2 and TRBJ1-4; no clear D gene. This CDR3 is 13 amino acids long. Germline V CDR1 and CDR2: WSHSY, SAAADI. V shed 5 bases and J shed 6 bases, with 10 bases lying between them. CDR3 sequence reads: CASSYSGDEKLFF. CDR3 DNA sequence: TGCGCCAGCAGTTATTCGGGTGATGAAAAACTGTTTTTT.

The chain employs TRBV5-6 and TRBJ1-6; D call uncertain. V was cut by 0 bases and J by 10 bases, with 8 bases left in between. The CDR3 runs to 13 residues. Germline CDR1 and CDR2: SGHDT and YYEEEE. The CDR3 protein is CASSLGGWSPLHF. In DNA form, the CDR3 reads TGTGCCAGCAGCTTGGGGGGTTGGTCACCCCTCCACTTT. Full variable domain (outside the CDR3, taken from reference TRBV5-6 and TRBJ1-6): DAGVTQSPTHLIKTRGQQVTLRCSPKSGHDTVSWYQQALGQGPQFIFQYYEEEERQRGNFPDRFSGHQFPNYSSELNVNALLLGDSALYLCASSLGGWSPLHFGNGTRLTVT.

The V gene is TRBV12-3 or TRBV12-4, the J gene TRBJ2-7; 10 bases are a match to TRBD2. This CDR3 is 15 amino acids long. V trimming: 5 bases; J trimming: 4 bases; junction bases outside the gene matches: 8. The CDR3 protein is CASSPERGGRYEQYF. Here the CDR3 DNA reads TGTGCCAGCAGTCCAGAGCGGGGGGGCCGTTACGAGCAGTACTTC.

This sequence joins TRBV5-1 and TRBJ1-2, with 9 bases aligning to TRBD1. Germline CDR1 is SGHRS and CDR2 is YFSETQ. This CDR3 contains 14 residues. J gave up 6 bases and V 4 bases, and 7 bases lay outside the gene matches. The CDR3, as DNA: TGCGCCAGCAGCCTAATGGACAGGGGAGATGGCTACACCTTC. This codes for CASSLMDRGDGYTF.

Here the CDR3 reads CATSDSGQFADTQYF. CDR3 bases: TGTGCCACCAGTGACTCTGGACAGTTTGCAGATACGCAGTATTTT. This rearrangement joins TRBV24-1 to TRBJ2-3; D may be TRBD1 (6 bases). The V end lost 4 bases, the J end lost 4 bases, and 14 bases lay between the germline ends. Germline V lookup: CDR1 KGHDR, CDR2 SFDVKD. CDR3 length: 15 residues.

The V call is TRBV29-1, the J call TRBJ2-7, with 9 positions matching TRBD1. Germline V gives CDR1 SQVTM, CDR2 ANQGSEA. The CDR3 has 12 amino acids. The J segment lost 7 bases and the V segment lost 6 bases, leaving 7 bases of the junction unmatched. The CDR3 DNA reads TGCAGCGTGAACAGGGGGCCGGGGGAGCAGTACTTC. This sequence encodes CSVNRGPGEQYF.

The chain links TRBV5-1 to TRBJ2-7, with TRBD1 matching 10 bases. The V and J ends lost 1 base and 4 bases, in that order; junction bases with no gene match: 11. This CDR3 has 17 residues. The V gene's germline CDR1 is SGHRS and CDR2 YFSETQ. The CDR3 DNA is TGCGCCAGCAGCTTGAAGACAGGGGGCAGCATAAAGTACGAGCAGTACTTC. Its translation is CASSLKTGGSIKYEQYF.

The chain has TRBV20-1 and TRBJ2-3; 16 nucleotides match TRBD2. With V trimmed by 3 bases and J by 3 bases, 6 bases remained unmatched. The CDR3 extends over 17 amino acids. Germline values: CDR1 DFQATT, CDR2 SNEGSKA (reference sequence). Written as DNA, the CDR3 is TGCAGTGCTAGCGCGGGACTAGCGGGGGGGCGGACAGATACGCAGTATTTT. Protein: CSASAGLAGGRTDTQYF.

As regards this clonotype: A read error may be the cause here, since a much bigger clone is one base away. The chain employs TRBV24-1 and TRBJ1-2, with D perhaps TRBD1 (6 bases). V was clipped by 12 bases and J by 2 bases, with 18 bases between them. Germline assignment: CDR1 KGHDR and CDR2 SFDVKD. The CDR3 extends over 14 amino acids. The DNA of the CDR3 is TGTGCCCCCTCTCCCCCAGGGGCCAACTATGGCTACACCTTC. Its protein product is CAPSPPGANYGYTF.

This clonotype was counted a few times. V usage is TRBV7-2 and J usage is TRBJ2-7; possible D gene TRBD1, 5 bases. CDR1 and CDR2 from the germline V gene are SGHTA and FQGNSA. V lost 5 bases and J 5 bases, leaving 10 bases between the germline ends. The CDR3 has 12 amino acids. The CDR3 spells CASSGDSHEQYF. The CDR3 nucleotides are TGTGCCAGCAGCGGAGACAGTCACGAGCAGTACTTC.

This clonotype showed up many times. The V gene is TRBV5-4, the J gene TRBJ2-2, with D unclear. With 0 bases removed from V and 7 bases from J, the gap between germline ends came to 10 bases. Germline assignment: CDR1 SGHNT and CDR2 YYREEE (reference sequence). CDR3 length equals 14 residues. The CDR3 loop is CASSLASGFGELFF. The CDR3 DNA is TGTGCCAGCAGCTTGGCGTCAGGCTTCGGGGAGCTGTTTTTT.

This clonotype was seen more than once but under ten times. The V gene is TRBV5-1, the J gene TRBJ2-1; 8 nucleotides match TRBD2. V shed 1 base and J 7 bases; nucleotides not matched to a gene: 13. There are 17 residues in the CDR3. The V gene's germline CDR1 is SGHRS and CDR2 YFSETQ. The CDR3 sequence is CASSLFAGGGKANEQFF. The CDR3, as DNA: TGCGCCAGCAGCTTGTTCGCGGGGGGCGGGAAGGCTAATGAGCAGTTCTTC. The full variable domain, its missing parts supplied by reference TRBV5-1 and TRBJ2-1, is KAGVTQTPRYLIKTRGQQVTLSCSPISGHRSVSWYQQTPGQGLQFLFEYFSETQRNKGNFPGRFSGRQFSNSRSEMNVSTLELGDSALYLCASSLFAGGGKANEQFFGPGTRLTVL.

V and J are TRBV10-3 and TRBJ2-3; TRBD1 agrees at 10 bases. The CDR3 length is 18 residues. J gave up 2 bases and V 9 bases, and 17 bases lay outside the gene matches. Germline CDR1 ENHRY, CDR2 SYGVKD. The CDR3 here is CAIGVGPGTGDLTDTQYF. CDR3 bases: TGTGCCATAGGAGTTGGGCCCGGGACAGGGGACCTCACAGATACGCAGTATTTT.

This clonotype was observed a few times. The CDR3 DNA is TGCGCCAGCTTGGGACAGGGAAAAACCGATTACAATGAGCAGTTCTTC. It yields the protein CASLGQGKTDYNEQFF. The genes are TRBV5-1 and TRBJ2-1; TRBD1 matches 9 bases. Germline V CDR1 and CDR2: SGHRS, YFSETQ. Trimming removed 7 bases from V and 4 bases from J; junction bases left unmatched: 12. The CDR3 sequence is 16 residues long.

This clonotype was seen many times. This chain uses TRBV24-1 with TRBJ2-2, with TRBD1 matching over 11 bases. CDR3 length: 14 amino acids. Losses at the gene ends were 7 bases for V and 7 bases for J; bases not matched to a gene: 4. CDR1 and CDR2 from the germline V gene are KGHDR and SFDVKD. CDR3 sequence reads: CATRGQGADGELFF. The CDR3 DNA reads TGTGCCACCAGAGGACAGGGGGCTGACGGGGAGCTGTTTTTT.